This TCR beta chain was captured by sequencing in a study of CD8 T cells in ankylosing spondylitis. This CDR3 contains 16 residues. Germline-derived CDR1 and CDR2 are DFQATT and SNEGSKA (reference sequence). The V gene lost 1 base and the J gene lost 3 bases, with 16 bases spanning the gap. About this clonotype itself: Its antigen remains unknown.

Each CDR3 protein is one row after TCRdb ran MiXCR on the 5' RACE reads. The sample gives 500,000 to 550,000 distinct CDR3 sequences, about 12% of which show up once; under 7.5% is in the top ten. General study points: Within matched ankylosing spondylitis synovial fluid, disease-linked clones were reportedly significantly enriched. Blood from ankylosing spondylitis patients appeared to carry a characteristic eight-variant TCR beta motif.

The TCR originated in a male donor with ankylosing spondylitis. Sequenced input: blood, either unsorted or a sorted T cell fraction (not recorded which). This chain connects TRBV20-1 to TRBJ2-4, with D possibly matching TRBD2 (5 bases). The CDR3 DNA follows: TGCAGTGCTAGAGCCCCATTGGCGGGTGGCAAAAACATTCAGTACTTC. Protein: CSARAPLAGGKNIQYF.